These T cell receptor beta chains were read from a single sample in a study of cytomegalovirus exposure and HLA in healthy donors. The data were produced by immunoSEQ multiplex PCR, yet TCRdb's version contains in-frame clones alone and is incomplete. This listing includes about 91,000 clones. Input material: PBMCs. The origin of the receptors is a woman younger than 45 in good health and CMV-seronegative. Each CDR3 is given with its conserved first and last residue. The order of the fields is V gene, J gene, D gene, CDR3 protein, CDR3 DNA. A D gene is named only where the DNA matches it firmly.

V gene: TRBV11-2
J gene: TRBJ1-5
D gene: TRBD1
CDR3 protein: CASSLRGQGNQPQHF
CDR3 DNA: TGTGCCAGCAGCTTAAGGGGACAGGGCAATCAGCCCCAGCATTTT

V gene: TRBV2
J gene: TRBJ1-2
D gene: TRBD1
CDR3 protein: CASSEGTGRGYTF
CDR3 DNA: TGTGCCAGCAGTGAGGGGACAGGGAGGGGCTACACCTTC

V gene: TRBV2
J gene: TRBJ2-7
D gene: TRBD2
CDR3 protein: CASSEAVAGKETYEQYF
CDR3 DNA: TGTGCCAGCAGTGAAGCGGTAGCGGGGAAGGAGACCTACGAGCAGTACTTC

V gene: TRBV11-2
J gene: TRBJ2-4
D gene: NA
CDR3 protein: CASSSLRDTIAKNIQYF
CDR3 DNA: TGTGCCAGCAGCTCTCTCCGGGACACCATAGCCAAAAACATTCAGTACTTC

V gene: TRBV6-5
J gene: TRBJ2-3
D gene: NA
CDR3 protein: CASSLRGDTQYF
CDR3 DNA: TGTGCCAGCAGCCTCAGAGGTGATACGCAGTATTTT

V gene: TRBV19
J gene: TRBJ1-2
D gene: TRBD1
CDR3 protein: CASSIDRRTGYGYTF
CDR3 DNA: TGTGCCAGTAGTATAGATCGAAGGACAGGGTATGGCTACACCTTC

V gene: TRBV6-6
J gene: TRBJ2-2
D gene: NA
CDR3 protein: CASSNLRDGGELFF
CDR3 DNA: TGTGCCAGCAGTAACCTCAGGGATGGCGGGGAGCTGTTTTTT

V gene: TRBV19
J gene: TRBJ1-1
D gene: TRBD1
CDR3 protein: CASSFAGTGSWDTEAFF
CDR3 DNA: TGTGCCAGTAGTTTTGCCGGGACAGGGTCATGGGACACTGAAGCTTTCTTT

V gene: TRBV7-3
J gene: TRBJ2-3
D gene: NA
CDR3 protein: CASSSTGTDTQYF
CDR3 DNA: TGTGCCAGCAGCTCGACTGGCACAGATACGCAGTATTTT

V gene: TRBV7-9
J gene: TRBJ2-7
D gene: TRBD1
CDR3 protein: CASSLGGQGATYEQYF
CDR3 DNA: TGTGCCAGCAGCTTAGGGGGACAGGGGGCAACCTACGAGCAGTACTTC

V gene: TRBV7-3
J gene: TRBJ2-1
D gene: TRBD2
CDR3 protein: CASSLDVRGTSGSNEQFF
CDR3 DNA: TGTGCCAGCAGCTTAGACGTACGTGGGACTAGCGGGAGCAATGAGCAGTTCTTC

V gene: TRBV28
J gene: TRBJ1-5
D gene: TRBD1
CDR3 protein: CASSSLTGGGQPQHF
CDR3 DNA: TGTGCCAGCAGTTCCCTAACAGGGGGGGGTCAGCCCCAGCATTTT

V gene: TRBV18
J gene: TRBJ2-7
D gene: TRBD1
CDR3 protein: CASSPRKGGINEQYF
CDR3 DNA: TGTGCCAGCTCACCACGGAAAGGGGGCATCAACGAGCAGTACTTC

V gene: TRBV4-1
J gene: TRBJ2-7
D gene: TRBD2
CDR3 protein: CASSPVGNPSGRFEQYF
CDR3 DNA: TGCGCCAGCAGCCCCGTCGGGAATCCTAGCGGGAGGTTCGAGCAGTACTTC

V gene: TRBV7-6
J gene: TRBJ2-7
D gene: NA
CDR3 protein: CASSEGGRSPYEQYF
CDR3 DNA: TGTGCCAGCAGCGAAGGGGGACGGTCGCCCTACGAGCAGTACTTC

V gene: TRBV5-4
J gene: TRBJ1-4
D gene: NA
CDR3 protein: CASSSRQVLNEKLFF
CDR3 DNA: TGTGCCAGCAGCTCGCGACAGGTCCTTAATGAAAAACTGTTTTTT

V gene: TRBV2
J gene: TRBJ2-7
D gene: TRBD1
CDR3 protein: CASSAGQGAYEQYF
CDR3 DNA: TGTGCCAGCAGTGCGGGACAGGGGGCCTACGAGCAGTACTTC

V gene: TRBV2
J gene: TRBJ1-4
D gene: NA
CDR3 protein: CASSGLLGTNEKLFF
CDR3 DNA: TGTGCCAGCAGCGGACTCCTGGGGACTAATGAAAAACTGTTTTTT

V gene: TRBV7-9
J gene: TRBJ2-2
D gene: NA
CDR3 protein: CASSSRPAGRAGELFF
CDR3 DNA: TGTGCCAGCAGCTCCCGTCCTGCGGGGAGAGCCGGGGAGCTGTTTTTT

V gene: TRBV18
J gene: TRBJ2-7
D gene: NA
CDR3 protein: CASSPDSKASYEQYF
CDR3 DNA: TGTGCCAGCTCCCCAGACAGCAAAGCATCCTACGAGCAGTACTTC

V gene: TRBV6-1
J gene: TRBJ2-2
D gene: TRBD1
CDR3 protein: CASSESEGAGGELFF
CDR3 DNA: TGTGCCAGCAGTGAATCAGAGGGGGCGGGCGGGGAGCTGTTTTTT

V gene: TRBV7-3
J gene: TRBJ2-5
D gene: NA
CDR3 protein: CASSQGWGETQYF
CDR3 DNA: TGTGCCAGCAGTCAGGGGTGGGGAGAGACCCAGTACTTC

V gene: TRBV2
J gene: TRBJ1-2
D gene: NA
CDR3 protein: CASSVRSNGYTF
CDR3 DNA: TGTGCCAGCAGTGTGCGGTCAAATGGCTACACCTTC

V gene: TRBV6-5
J gene: TRBJ1-5
D gene: NA
CDR3 protein: CASSEDSSYQPQHF
CDR3 DNA: TGTGCCAGCAGTGAAGACAGTTCTTATCAGCCCCAGCATTTT

V gene: TRBV6-6
J gene: TRBJ1-6
D gene: NA
CDR3 protein: CASFQGSSYNSPLHF
CDR3 DNA: TGTGCCAGTTTCCAGGGGAGCTCCTATAATTCACCCCTCCACTTT

V gene: TRBV7-9
J gene: TRBJ2-5
D gene: TRBD1
CDR3 protein: CASSLDRGRWETQYF
CDR3 DNA: TGTGCCAGCAGCCTAGACAGGGGGCGCTGGGAGACCCAGTACTTC

V gene: TRBV9
J gene: TRBJ2-7
D gene: NA
CDR3 protein: CASSVDRSPYEQYF
CDR3 DNA: TGTGCCAGCAGCGTCGACAGGTCTCCCTACGAGCAGTACTTC

V gene: TRBV5-1
J gene: TRBJ2-7
D gene: TRBD2
CDR3 protein: CASSWTAGGYEQYF
CDR3 DNA: TGCGCCAGCAGCTGGACGGCGGGAGGTTACGAGCAGTACTTC

V gene: TRBV6-6
J gene: TRBJ2-5
D gene: TRBD1
CDR3 protein: CASFTGAQETQYF
CDR3 DNA: TGTGCCAGCTTCACAGGGGCCCAAGAGACCCAGTACTTC

V gene: TRBV27
J gene: TRBJ1-5
D gene: NA
CDR3 protein: CASSLSGAVDQPQHF
CDR3 DNA: TGTGCCAGCAGTTTATCGGGGGCAGTGGATCAGCCCCAGCATTTT

V gene: TRBV11-1
J gene: TRBJ1-1
D gene: NA
CDR3 protein: CASSPLNSEAFF
CDR3 DNA: TGTGCCAGCAGCCCATTGAACTCTGAAGCTTTCTTT

V gene: TRBV4-1
J gene: TRBJ1-1
D gene: TRBD1
CDR3 protein: CASSGYQGAETEAFF
CDR3 DNA: TGCGCCAGCAGCGGGTACCAGGGGGCAGAGACTGAAGCTTTCTTT

V gene: TRBV18
J gene: TRBJ2-5
D gene: NA
CDR3 protein: CASSPLISGETQYF
CDR3 DNA: TGTGCCAGCTCACCCCTTATATCAGGAGAGACCCAGTACTTC

V gene: TRBV6-1
J gene: TRBJ2-4
D gene: TRBD2
CDR3 protein: CASSDRTSGGGIAKNIQYF
CDR3 DNA: TGTGCCAGCAGTGACCGGACTAGCGGGGGGGGGATAGCCAAAAACATTCAGTACTTC

V gene: TRBV27
J gene: TRBJ1-2
D gene: NA
CDR3 protein: CASSYRAGDYGYTF
CDR3 DNA: TGTGCCAGCAGTTACAGGGCAGGTGACTATGGCTACACCTTC

V gene: TRBV19
J gene: TRBJ1-4
D gene: TRBD1
CDR3 protein: CASSRSTGWGEKLFF
CDR3 DNA: TGTGCCAGTAGTCGATCGACAGGGTGGGGTGAAAAACTGTTTTTT

V gene: TRBV5-1
J gene: TRBJ2-7
D gene: NA
CDR3 protein: CASSQQSSYEQYF
CDR3 DNA: TGCGCCAGCAGCCAACAGAGCTCCTACGAGCAGTACTTC

V gene: TRBV25-1
J gene: TRBJ1-3
D gene: NA
CDR3 protein: CASSEGRAIYF
CDR3 DNA: TGTGCCAGCAGTGAAGGGCGGGCCATATATTTT

V gene: TRBV5-4
J gene: TRBJ2-2
D gene: TRBD2
CDR3 protein: CASRLAGGELFF
CDR3 DNA: TGTGCCAGCAGACTAGCGGGGGGGGAGCTGTTTTTT

V gene: TRBV4-1
J gene: TRBJ2-1
D gene: TRBD2
CDR3 protein: CASSQDPTSGGYEQFF
CDR3 DNA: TGCGCCAGCAGCCAAGATCCCACTAGCGGGGGATACGAGCAGTTCTTC

V gene: TRBV27
J gene: TRBJ2-7
D gene: NA
CDR3 protein: CASSLSGAINIYEQYF
CDR3 DNA: TGTGCCAGCAGTTTATCAGGGGCGATAAACATTTACGAGCAGTACTTC

V gene: TRBV5-1
J gene: TRBJ2-1
D gene: TRBD1
CDR3 protein: CASSLRGQVEQFF
CDR3 DNA: TGCGCCAGCAGCTTGCGGGGACAGGTAGAGCAGTTCTTC

V gene: TRBV5-1
J gene: TRBJ2-7
D gene: TRBD1
CDR3 protein: CASSPSRDRYSYEQYF
CDR3 DNA: TGCGCCAGCAGCCCCTCCCGGGACAGGTACTCCTACGAGCAGTACTTC

V gene: TRBV21-1
J gene: TRBJ2-2
D gene: NA
CDR3 protein: CASINYRASGGPGGELFF
CDR3 DNA: TGTGCCAGCATCAATTATAGGGCTAGCGGGGGCCCGGGGGGGGAGCTGTTTTTT

V gene: TRBV4-1
J gene: TRBJ2-1
D gene: TRBD2
CDR3 protein: CASSQDRTGGYNEQFF
CDR3 DNA: TGCGCCAGCAGCCAAGATCGGACGGGAGGCTACAATGAGCAGTTCTTC

V gene: TRBV19
J gene: TRBJ2-3
D gene: TRBD2
CDR3 protein: CASKAGGRDTQYF
CDR3 DNA: TGTGCCAGTAAGGCGGGAGGAAGAGATACGCAGTATTTT

V gene: TRBV4-1
J gene: TRBJ1-1
D gene: TRBD1
CDR3 protein: CASSQVGDRAAFF
CDR3 DNA: TGCGCCAGCAGCCAGGTTGGGGACAGGGCCGCTTTCTTT

V gene: TRBV27
J gene: TRBJ1-1
D gene: TRBD1
CDR3 protein: CASTEGPTGQSHTEAFF
CDR3 DNA: TGTGCCAGCACCGAGGGGCCGACAGGGCAGAGTCACACTGAAGCTTTCTTT

V gene: TRBV2
J gene: TRBJ1-5
D gene: NA
CDR3 protein: CATQVGVSQPQHF
CDR3 DNA: TGTGCCACCCAGGTCGGGGTTTCTCAGCCCCAGCATTTT

V gene: TRBV25-1
J gene: TRBJ2-5
D gene: NA
CDR3 protein: CASSEYGGTETQYF
CDR3 DNA: TGTGCCAGCAGTGAATATGGGGGGACAGAGACCCAGTACTTC

V gene: TRBV18
J gene: TRBJ1-1
D gene: NA
CDR3 protein: CASSRTANTEAFF
CDR3 DNA: TGTGCCAGCTCAAGGACAGCCAACACTGAAGCTTTCTTT

V gene: TRBV11-2
J gene: TRBJ2-3
D gene: NA
CDR3 protein: CASSLVSSGTDTQYF
CDR3 DNA: TGTGCCAGCAGCTTAGTTTCTAGCGGCACAGATACGCAGTATTTT